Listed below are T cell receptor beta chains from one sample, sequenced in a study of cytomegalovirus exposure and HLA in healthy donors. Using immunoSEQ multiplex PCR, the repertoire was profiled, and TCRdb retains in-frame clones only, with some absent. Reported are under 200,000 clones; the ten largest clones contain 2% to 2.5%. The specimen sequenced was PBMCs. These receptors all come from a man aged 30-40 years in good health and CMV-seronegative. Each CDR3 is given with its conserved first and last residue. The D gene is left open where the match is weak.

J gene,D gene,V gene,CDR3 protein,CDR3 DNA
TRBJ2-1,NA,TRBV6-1,CASRGGLDSNEQFF,TGTGCCAGCAGGGGTGGTCTAGACTCCAATGAGCAGTTCTTC
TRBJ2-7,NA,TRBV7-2,CASSFAGRQYF,TGTGCCAGCAGCTTCGCGGGACGGCAGTACTTC
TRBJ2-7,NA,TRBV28,CASSLRQVYEQYF,TGTGCCAGCAGTTTACGACAGGTCTACGAGCAGTACTTC
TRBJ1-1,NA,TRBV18,CASSPWSNRNTEAFF,TGTGCCAGCTCGCCCTGGTCAAACAGGAACACTGAAGCTTTCTTT
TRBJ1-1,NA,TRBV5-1,CASSLVAGNTEAFF,TGCGCCAGCAGCTTGGTTGCGGGAAACACTGAAGCTTTCTTT
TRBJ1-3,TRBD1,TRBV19,CASSSTGGSGNTIYF,TGTGCCAGTAGTTCGACAGGGGGCTCTGGAAACACCATATATTTT
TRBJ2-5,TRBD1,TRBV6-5,CASSLDRGETQYF,TGTGCCAGCAGTCTGGACAGGGGAGAGACCCAGTACTTC
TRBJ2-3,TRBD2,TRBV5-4,CASSRGTSGTDTQYF,TGTGCCAGCAGCCGGGGCACTAGCGGCACAGATACGCAGTATTTT
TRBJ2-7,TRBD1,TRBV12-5,CASGREHTTGVYEQYF,TGTGCTAGTGGCCGCGAACATACGACAGGGGTATACGAGCAGTACTTC
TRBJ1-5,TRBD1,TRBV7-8,CASSLTGGDQPQHF,TGTGCCAGCAGCTTAACAGGGGGGGATCAGCCCCAGCATTTT
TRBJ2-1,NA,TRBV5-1,CASSLVGRGSYNEQFF,TGCGCCAGCAGCTTGGTTGGTAGGGGATCCTACAATGAGCAGTTCTTC
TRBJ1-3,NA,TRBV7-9,CAITPQPRQARNTIYF,TGTGCCATCACGCCGCAACCGAGACAGGCACGAAACACCATATATTTT
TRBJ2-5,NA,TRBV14,CASSQRLARNVETQYF,TGTGCCAGCAGCCAGAGGCTAGCGAGGAATGTGGAGACCCAGTACTTC
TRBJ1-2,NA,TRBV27,CASSVHPLYGYTF,TGTGCCAGCAGTGTACATCCCCTCTATGGCTACACCTTC
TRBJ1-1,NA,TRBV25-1,CASGGAVPYTEAFF,TGTGCCAGCGGCGGGGCAGTCCCGTACACTGAAGCTTTCTTT
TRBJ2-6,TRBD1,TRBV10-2,CASSSGQEFTSGANVLTF,TGCGCCAGCAGCTCGGGACAGGAATTCACCTCTGGGGCCAACGTCCTGACTTTC
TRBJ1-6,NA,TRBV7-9,CASSLPPGIPLHF,TGTGCCAGCAGCTTACCGCCCGGTATACCCCTCCACTTT
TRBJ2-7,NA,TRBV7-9,CASSEQGRFYEQYF,TGTGCCAGCAGCGAGCAGGGCCGTTTCTACGAGCAGTACTTC
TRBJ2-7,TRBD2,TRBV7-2,CASSRGLVGEQYF,TGTGCCAGCAGCAGGGGACTAGTTGGTGAGCAGTACTTC
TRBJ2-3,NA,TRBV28,CASSRDITSTDTQYF,TGTGCCAGCAGTAGGGACATTACTAGCACAGATACGCAGTATTTT
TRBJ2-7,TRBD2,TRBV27,CASSPYGGGAYEQYF,TGTGCCAGCAGTCCCTATGGGGGAGGGGCCTACGAGCAGTACTTC
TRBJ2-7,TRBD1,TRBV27,CASSIGTGIEQYF,TGTGCCAGCAGTATCGGGACAGGGATCGAGCAGTACTTC
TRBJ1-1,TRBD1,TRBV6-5,CASSFSRDRRNTEAFF,TGTGCCAGCAGTTTCTCTAGGGACAGGAGGAACACTGAAGCTTTCTTT
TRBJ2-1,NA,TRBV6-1,CASSRSTGYNEQFF,TGTGCCAGCAGCCGGTCAACCGGTTACAATGAGCAGTTCTTC
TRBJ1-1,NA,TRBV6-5,CASSYTAGVMNTEAFF,TGTGCCAGCAGCTACACTGCAGGGGTTATGAACACTGAAGCTTTCTTT
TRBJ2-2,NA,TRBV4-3,CASSQEGAGGLFF,TGCGCCAGCAGCCAAGAGGGGGCAGGAGGGCTGTTTTTT
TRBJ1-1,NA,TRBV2,CASSPLGGMNTEAFF,TGTGCCAGCAGCCCACTCGGGGGAATGAACACTGAAGCTTTCTTT
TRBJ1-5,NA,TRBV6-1,CASSELRTYNQPQHF,TGTGCCAGCAGTGAACTCCGGACTTACAATCAGCCCCAGCATTTT
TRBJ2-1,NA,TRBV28,CASSKTMRAEPYNEQFF,TGTGCCAGCAGTAAAACGATGCGAGCGGAACCTTACAATGAGCAGTTCTTC
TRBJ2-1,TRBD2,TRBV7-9,CASSPPGLAGVHEQFF,TGTGCCAGCAGCCCGCCGGGACTAGCGGGAGTACATGAGCAGTTCTTC
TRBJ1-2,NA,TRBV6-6,CASLGLSYGYTF,TGTGCCAGCCTGGGACTTTCCTATGGCTACACCTTC
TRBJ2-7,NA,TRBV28,CASSLQGGGTSEQYF,TGTGCCAGCAGTCTCCAGGGGGGCGGCACATCCGAGCAGTACTTC